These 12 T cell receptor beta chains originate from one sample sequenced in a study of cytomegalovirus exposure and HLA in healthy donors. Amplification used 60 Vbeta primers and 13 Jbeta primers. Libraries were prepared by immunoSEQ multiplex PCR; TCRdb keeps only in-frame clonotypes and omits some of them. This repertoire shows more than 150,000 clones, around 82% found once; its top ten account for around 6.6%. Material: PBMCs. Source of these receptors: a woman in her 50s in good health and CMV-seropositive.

In DNA, the CDR3 is TGTGCCAGCAGGCCGACAGTACTTAATGAAAAACTGTTTTTT. Its protein product is CASRPTVLNEKLFF. The chain recombines TRBV2 with TRBJ1-4, with D perhaps TRBD1 (5 bases). V dropped 6 bases and J dropped 4 bases, with 12 bases sitting between them. The CDR3 is 14 residues long. CDR1 and CDR2 (germline): SNHLY, FYNNEI.

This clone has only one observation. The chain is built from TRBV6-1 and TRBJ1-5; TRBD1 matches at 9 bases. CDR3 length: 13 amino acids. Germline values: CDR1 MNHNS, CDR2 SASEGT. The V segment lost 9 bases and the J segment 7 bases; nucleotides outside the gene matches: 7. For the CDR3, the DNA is TGTGCCAGTGGGGGGACAGGGAGACAGCCCCAGCATTTT. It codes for CASGGTGRQPQHF.

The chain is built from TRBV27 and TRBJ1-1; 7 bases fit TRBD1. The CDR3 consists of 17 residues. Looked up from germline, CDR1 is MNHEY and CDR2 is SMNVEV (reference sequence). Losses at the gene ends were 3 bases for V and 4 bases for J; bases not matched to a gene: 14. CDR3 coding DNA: TGTGCCAGCAGTTTTGGTTGGAGGGGGCGGCAGGGCACTGAAGCTTTCTTT. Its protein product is CASSFGWRGRQGTEAFF.

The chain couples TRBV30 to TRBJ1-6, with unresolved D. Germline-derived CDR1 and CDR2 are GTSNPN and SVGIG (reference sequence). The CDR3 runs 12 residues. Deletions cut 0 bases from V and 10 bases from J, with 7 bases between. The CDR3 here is CAWSVGRSPLHF. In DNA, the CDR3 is TGTGCCTGGAGTGTTGGGAGGTCACCCCTCCACTTT.

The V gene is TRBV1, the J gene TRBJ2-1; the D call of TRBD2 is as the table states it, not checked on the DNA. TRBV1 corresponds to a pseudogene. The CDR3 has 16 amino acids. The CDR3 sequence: CTSSQDLLAGDNEQFF. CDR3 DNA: TGCACCAGCAGCCAAGACCTGCTAGCGGGGGACAATGAGCAGTTCTTC.

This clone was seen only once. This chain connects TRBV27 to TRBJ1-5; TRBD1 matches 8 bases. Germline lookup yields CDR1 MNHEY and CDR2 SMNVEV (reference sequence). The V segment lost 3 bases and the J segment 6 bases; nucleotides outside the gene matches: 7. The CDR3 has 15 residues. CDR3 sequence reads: CASSLQGALSQPQHF. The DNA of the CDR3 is TGTGCCAGCAGTTTGCAGGGGGCACTGAGTCAGCCCCAGCATTTT.

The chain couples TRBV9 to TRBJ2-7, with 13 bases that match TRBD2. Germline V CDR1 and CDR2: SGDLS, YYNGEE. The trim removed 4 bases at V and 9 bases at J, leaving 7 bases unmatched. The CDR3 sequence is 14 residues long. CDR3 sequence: CASSPGTSGDGQYF. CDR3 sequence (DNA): TGTGCCAGCAGCCCCGGGACTAGCGGGGACGGGCAGTACTTC.

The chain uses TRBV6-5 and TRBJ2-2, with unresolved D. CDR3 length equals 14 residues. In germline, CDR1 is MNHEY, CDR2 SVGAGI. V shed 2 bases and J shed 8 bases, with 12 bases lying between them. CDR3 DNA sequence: TGTGCCAGCAGTTACCAGAGAGGTGGGGGGGAGCTGTTTTTT. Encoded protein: CASSYQRGGGELFF.

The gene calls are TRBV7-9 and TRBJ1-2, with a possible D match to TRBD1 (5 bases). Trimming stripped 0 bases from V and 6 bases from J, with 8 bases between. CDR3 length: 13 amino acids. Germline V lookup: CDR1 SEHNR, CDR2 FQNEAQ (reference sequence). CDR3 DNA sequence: TGTGCCAGCAGCTTAGCATCAGGGCATGGCTACACCTTC. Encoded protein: CASSLASGHGYTF.

The CDR3 here is CASSSGANTGELFF. In DNA form, the CDR3 reads TGTGCCAGTTCCTCGGGGGCGAACACCGGGGAGCTGTTTTTT. The chain joins TRBV19 to TRBJ2-2; possibly TRBD2 for D (6 bases). This CDR3 spans 14 amino acids. V lost 8 bases to trimming and J lost 0 bases, with 10 bases between them. CDR1 and CDR2 from the germline V gene are LNHDA and SQIVND (reference sequence).

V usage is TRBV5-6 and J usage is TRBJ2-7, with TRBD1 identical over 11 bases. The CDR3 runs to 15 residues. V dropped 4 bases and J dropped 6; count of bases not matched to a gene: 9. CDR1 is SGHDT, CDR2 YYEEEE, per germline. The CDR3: CASSKNPGQGGEQYF. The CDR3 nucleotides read TGTGCCAGCAGCAAGAATCCGGGACAGGGGGGCGAGCAGTACTTC.

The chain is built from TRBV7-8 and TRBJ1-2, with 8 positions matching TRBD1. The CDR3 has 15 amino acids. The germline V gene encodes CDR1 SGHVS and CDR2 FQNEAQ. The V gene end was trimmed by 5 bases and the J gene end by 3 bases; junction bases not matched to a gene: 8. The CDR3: CASSPIGQGYYGYTF. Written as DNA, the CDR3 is TGTGCCAGCAGCCCCATTGGACAGGGATACTATGGCTACACCTTC.